This TCR beta chain was sequenced in a study of OX40 agonist ivuxolimab in advanced cancers. Looking at the study overall: Ivuxolimab was an agonistic, fully human IgG2 monoclonal antibody directed against OX40 (CD134), a costimulatory receptor. Intravenous ivuxolimab was administered to patients every 2 weeks at six dose levels: 0.01, 0.1, 0.3, 1.5, 3 and 10 mg/kg. Of the roughly 54 patients in dose escalation, around 20 had hepatocellular carcinoma, roughly 15 had melanoma, 9 had renal cell carcinoma and 9 had head and neck cancer. The dose-escalation cohort was roughly 83% male with a mean age of about 65 years, ranging from roughly 23 to 90. Patients were allowed to have had prior anti-PD-1, anti-PD-L1 or anti-CTLA-4 therapy, and 40% of the dose-escalation patients had previously received checkpoint inhibitors. Three dose-escalation patients achieved partial responses, one with hepatocellular carcinoma and two with cutaneous melanoma. The purpose of peripheral TCRbeta sequencing was to test whether ivuxolimab changed TCR sequence diversity and led to clonal T-cell expansion. The monotherapy dose-escalation portion (N of about 50 patients) of the phase I ivuxolimab trial is reported in the paper. Points the paper makes about the study in general: Low levels of normalized T-cell clonal expansion were also seen in some patients who did not respond. On average, CD8+ T cells showed more expanded clones than CD4+ T cells after ivuxolimab. At doses of 0.1 to 3.0 mg/kg, clonal expansion of both CD4+ and CD8+ blood T cells was observed from baseline to week 6. Antigen specificity was not determined for the clonally expanded peripheral T cells. Partial responders in the 0.1-3.0 mg/kg groups had among the lowest normalized peripheral clonal expansion, especially among CD8+ T cells.

Genomic DNA was isolated from the sorted cells so that the TCRbeta CDR3 region could be sequenced. The immunoSEQ Assay was used for sequencing of TCRbeta CDR3 regions. What TCRdb holds here is the immuneACCESS table cut down to in-frame rearrangements. Part of the clones is not present; checked against another copy, under half of the missing clones reflect an unresolved V gene, and the others are unexplained. In all, the sample holds about 38,000 clones, and over 70% of those were seen once. The top ten clonotypes cover around 33% of the sample. Remarks on this clone: Its cognate antigen has yet to be identified. No per-base quality is available; no much larger clone lies one base away.

V lost 0 bases and J lost 0 bases; the stretch between them is 4 bases long. The CDR3 starts with the cysteine, ends with the phenylalanine, and has 13 residues. This entry keeps only the CDR3 DNA: 39 bases, framed from base 1. CDR1 and CDR2, looked up from the germline V gene, are SGHRS and YFSETQ. Patients with a history of autoimmune disease or receiving systemic immunosuppression were excluded from the trial. Peripheral blood for TCR sequencing was drawn from every dose cohort at baseline, at cycle 4 day 1 and at cycle 7 day 1. Samples were obtained from an open-label, multicenter, first-in-human phase I dose-escalation trial of ivuxolimab. Adults with locally advanced or metastatic melanoma, renal cell, hepatocellular, or head and neck squamous cell carcinoma were enrolled in the trial. CD4+ and CD8+ T cells were sorted separately from peripheral blood before TCR sequencing.

The TCR comes from an adult with an advanced solid tumor such as melanoma, head and neck, liver or kidney cancer. Sample: CD4+ or CD8+ T cells sorted from blood, taken in a trial of the OX40 agonist ivuxolimab. The sequence links TRBV5-1 to TRBJ2-7; there is no confident call for the D gene. The CDR3 region: CASSLDNSYEQYF. The nucleotide sequence reads TGCGCCAGCAGCTTGGACAACTCCTACGAGCAGTACTTC.